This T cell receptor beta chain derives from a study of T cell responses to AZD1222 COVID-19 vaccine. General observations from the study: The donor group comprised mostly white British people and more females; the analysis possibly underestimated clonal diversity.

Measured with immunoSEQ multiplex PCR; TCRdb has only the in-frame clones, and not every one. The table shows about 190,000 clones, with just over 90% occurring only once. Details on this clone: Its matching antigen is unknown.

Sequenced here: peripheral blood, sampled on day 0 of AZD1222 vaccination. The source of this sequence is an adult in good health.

The CDR3 DNA reads TGCGCCAGCAGCTGGGGTATTCAGGGCGGGGGTGAAGCTTTCTTT. Protein product: CASSWGIQGGGEAFF. The genes are TRBV5-1 and TRBJ1-1, with a weak D call TRBD1 (5 bases). V was clipped by 3 bases and J by 7 bases, with 19 bases between them. CDR3 length: 15 residues. Germline lookup yields CDR1 SGHRS and CDR2 YFSETQ.